This T cell receptor (beta chain) was sequenced for a study of OX40 agonist ivuxolimab in advanced cancers. Sequencing was performed with immunoSEQ multiplex PCR; in TCRdb, only in-frame clones are kept and a portion is missing. The table has about 79,000 clones, approximately 80% seen once. No patient had autoimmune disease or received systemic immunosuppression. Remarks on this clone: Its antigen is not identified.

General study points: Among the least clonally expanded were partial responders at 0.1-3.0 mg/kg. CD8+ T cells were the subset that, on average, had more expanded clones than CD4+.

From germline, CDR1 is SNHLY and CDR2 FYNNEI. CDR3 length equals 13 residues. V was pared by 5 bases and J by 5 bases, with 9 bases between. V is TRBV2 and J is TRBJ1-4, with D hard to call. This specimen was CD4+ or CD8+ T cells sorted from blood, taken in a trial of the OX40 agonist ivuxolimab. The receptor comes from an adult with an advanced solid tumor such as melanoma, head and neck, liver or kidney cancer. The DNA for the CDR3 is TGTGCCAGCAGTCCAGTAACCAATGAAAAACTGTTTTTT. Protein: CASSPVTNEKLFF.